This TCR beta chain was recovered during a study of Ad26.COV2.S vaccination and SARS-CoV-2 variants (dated by TCRdb to the early 2020s). Background on the whole study: Donors in the vaccine arm were drawn from COV1001, a phase I-IIa trial of Ad26.COV2.S in healthy adults that was multicentre, randomized, double-blind and placebo-controlled. Participants in the trial were split at random into five groups of five each, receiving low-dose or high-dose Ad26.COV2.S once or twice, or else placebo on both occasions. Sequencing of the TCRbeta repertoire served to evaluate the specificity and breadth of SARS-CoV-2-reactive T cell receptors following Ad26.COV2.S vaccination. Investigators remained blinded to trial group allocation during experiments and outcome assessment. Ad26.COV2.S was given intramuscularly at 5x10^10 or 1x10^11 viral particles, as a single shot or as two shots 56 days apart. A total of approximately 30 samples were included in the TCR-sequenced set, comprising around 19 Ad26.COV2.S vaccine recipients, 5 placebo recipients and 8 SARS-CoV-2 convalescent individuals.

As for this clone: This receptor's antigen is unknown. Base qualities are missing; no much larger clone stands one base away.

The immunoSEQ Assay was the method used to sequence TCRbeta CDR3 regions. After extraction, genomic DNA underwent amplification by bias-controlled multiplex PCR, followed by high-throughput sequencing. Turning to the authors' computational methods: To quantify the absolute abundance of every unique TCRbeta CDR3 region, sequences were collapsed and filtered. T cell fraction was estimated by normalizing TCRbeta template counts to usable DNA, which was measured by amplifying reference genes present in all nucleated cells. Repertoire TCRs were annotated as SARS-CoV-2-specific by exact matching of V gene, CDR3 amino acid sequence and J gene to a known reactive TCR set. The reference SARS-CoV-2 TCR set was obtained from MIRA and was filtered for enrichment in COVID-19-positive ImmuneCODE repertoires, whereby public or cross-reactive TCRs were removed. Using the MIRA antigens, annotated TCRs were further analysed by specific ORF or by position within an ORF. Breadth was defined as annotated unique rearrangements over total unique productive rearrangements; depth was the summed frequency of those rearrangements. Group comparisons of TCR breadth used two-sided Wilcoxon rank-sum tests. Imported from immuneACCESS, the table was reduced by TCRdb to in-frame sequences with V and J called. These copies leave out some clones; in studies compared against another copy, an unresolved V gene accounts for under half, and the cause of the remainder is not known. V, J and clone size are taken as reported in that table, and D and trimming were inferred from the DNA itself. Here the sample has approximately 350,000 clones; roughly four fifths occur a single time. In total, the top ten clones hold about 8% of the sample.

Here is what the overall study found, with its caveats: The authors noted that total T cell responses may have been underestimated by the TCR breadth and depth analyses. Vaccine and placebo recipients had similar non-spike TCR breadth, a finding consistent with the vaccine containing only spike. Ad26.COV2.S recipients had higher spike-specific TCR breadth than placebo recipients (P = 0.0014). Substantial breadth of spike-specific CD8+ and CD4+ T cell responses was reported after vaccination. The study lacked the statistical power to compare responses across vaccine doses or regimens.

The treatment or condition label for this specimen denotes: over 15 received Ad26.COV2.S at low or high dose, single or two shots; 5 received placebo; per-sample allocation not given. Repertoires of vaccine and placebo recipients were sequenced from samples collected on day 63 after the first injection. Between 29 July and 7 August 2020, Cohort 1b enrolled about 27 adults aged 18-55 years at one site in Boston, USA. Ad26.COV2.S consisted of a replication-incompetent adenovirus type 26 vector by which a prefusion-stabilized SARS-CoV-2 spike protein from the original Wuhan strain was expressed. The clonotype was recovered from a person aged 18 to 65 who received the Ad26.COV2.S COVID-19 vaccine or a placebo. Source: peripheral blood, taken in a trial of Ad26.COV2.S vaccine versus placebo.

CDR3 region: CSVEERNTEAFF. The DNA reads TGCAGCGTTGAAGAGCGGAACACTGAAGCTTTCTTT. The rearranged segments are TRBV29-1 and TRBJ1-1; there is no confident call for the D gene. From its cysteine to its phenylalanine, the CDR3 spans 12 amino acids. The only DNA kept is the CDR3, 36 bases in frame from the first base. The germline V gene provides CDR1 SQVTM and CDR2 ANQGSEA. V is cut by 0 bases and J by 1 base, and the space between the germline ends is 3 bases.